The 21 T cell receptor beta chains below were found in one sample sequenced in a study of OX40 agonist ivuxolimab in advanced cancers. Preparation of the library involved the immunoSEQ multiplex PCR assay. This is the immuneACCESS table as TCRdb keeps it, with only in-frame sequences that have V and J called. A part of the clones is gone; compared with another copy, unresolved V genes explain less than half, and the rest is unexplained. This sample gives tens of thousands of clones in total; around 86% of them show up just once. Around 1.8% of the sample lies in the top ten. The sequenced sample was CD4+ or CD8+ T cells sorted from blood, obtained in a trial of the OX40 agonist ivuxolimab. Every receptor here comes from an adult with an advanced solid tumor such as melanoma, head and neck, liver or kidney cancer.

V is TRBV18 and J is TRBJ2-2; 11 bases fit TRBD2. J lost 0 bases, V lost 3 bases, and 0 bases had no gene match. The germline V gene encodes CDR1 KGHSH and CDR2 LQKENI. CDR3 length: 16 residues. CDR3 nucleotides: TGTGCCAGCTCACCGACTAGCGGGACGAACACCGGGGAGCTGTTTTTT. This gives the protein CASSPTSGTNTGELFF.

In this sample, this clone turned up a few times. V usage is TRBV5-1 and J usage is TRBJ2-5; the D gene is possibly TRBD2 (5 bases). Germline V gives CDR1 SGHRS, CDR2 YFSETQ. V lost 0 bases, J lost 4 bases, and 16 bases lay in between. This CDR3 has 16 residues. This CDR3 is CASSLVWRMEVETQYF. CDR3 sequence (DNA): TGCGCCAGCAGCTTGGTGTGGCGGATGGAGGTAGAGACCCAGTACTTC.

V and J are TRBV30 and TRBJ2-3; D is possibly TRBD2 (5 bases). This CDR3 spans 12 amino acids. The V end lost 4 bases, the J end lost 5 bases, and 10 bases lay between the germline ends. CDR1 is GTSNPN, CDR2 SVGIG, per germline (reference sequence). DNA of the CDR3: TGTGCCTGGACGTCTAGCCAAGATACGCAGTATTTT. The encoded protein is CAWTSSQDTQYF.

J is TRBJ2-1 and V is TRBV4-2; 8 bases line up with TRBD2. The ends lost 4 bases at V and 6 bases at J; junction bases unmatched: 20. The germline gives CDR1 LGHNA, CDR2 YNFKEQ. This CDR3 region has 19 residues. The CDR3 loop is CASSPSAGVVDGRVNEQFF. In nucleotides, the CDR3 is TGTGCCAGCAGCCCCTCGGCAGGGGTCGTCGACGGGAGGGTCAATGAGCAGTTCTTC.

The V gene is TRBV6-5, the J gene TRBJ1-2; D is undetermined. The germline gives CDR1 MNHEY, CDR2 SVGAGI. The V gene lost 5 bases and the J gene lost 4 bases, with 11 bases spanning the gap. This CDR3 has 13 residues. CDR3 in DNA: TGTGCCAGCAGTGAAGAAGGTGTCTATGGCTACACCTTC. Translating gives CASSEEGVYGYTF.

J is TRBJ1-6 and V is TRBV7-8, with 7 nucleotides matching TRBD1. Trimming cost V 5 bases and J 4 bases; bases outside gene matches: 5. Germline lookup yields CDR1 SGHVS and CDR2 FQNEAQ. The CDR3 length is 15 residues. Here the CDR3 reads CASSVTGQYNSPLHF. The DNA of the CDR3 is TGTGCCAGCAGCGTCACGGGACAGTATAATTCACCCCTCCACTTT.

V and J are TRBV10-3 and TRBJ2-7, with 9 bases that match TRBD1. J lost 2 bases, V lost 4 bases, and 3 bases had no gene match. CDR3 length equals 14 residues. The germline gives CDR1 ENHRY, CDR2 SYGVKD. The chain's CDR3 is CAISGTGAAYEQYF. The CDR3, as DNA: TGTGCCATCAGTGGGACAGGGGCGGCCTACGAGCAGTACTTC.

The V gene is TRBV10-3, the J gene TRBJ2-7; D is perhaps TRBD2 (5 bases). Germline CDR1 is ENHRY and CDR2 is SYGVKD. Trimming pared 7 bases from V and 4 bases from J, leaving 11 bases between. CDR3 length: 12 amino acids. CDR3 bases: TGTGCCATCAAGCGGAGCGAGTACGAGCAGTACTTC. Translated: CAIKRSEYEQYF.

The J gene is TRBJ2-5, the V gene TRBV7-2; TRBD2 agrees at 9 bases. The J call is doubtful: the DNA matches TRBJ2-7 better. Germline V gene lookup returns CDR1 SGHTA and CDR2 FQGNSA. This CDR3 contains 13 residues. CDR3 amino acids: CASSLSSGDEQYF. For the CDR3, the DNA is TGTGCCAGCAGCTTGTCTAGCGGGGACGAGCAGTACTTC.

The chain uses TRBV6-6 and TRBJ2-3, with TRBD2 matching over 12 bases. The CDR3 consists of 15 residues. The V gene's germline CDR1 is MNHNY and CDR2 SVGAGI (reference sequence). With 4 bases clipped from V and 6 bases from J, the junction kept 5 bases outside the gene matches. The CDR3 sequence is CASSSSGGVLDTQYF. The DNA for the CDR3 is TGTGCCAGCAGTTCTAGCGGGGGGGTCCTTGATACGCAGTATTTT.

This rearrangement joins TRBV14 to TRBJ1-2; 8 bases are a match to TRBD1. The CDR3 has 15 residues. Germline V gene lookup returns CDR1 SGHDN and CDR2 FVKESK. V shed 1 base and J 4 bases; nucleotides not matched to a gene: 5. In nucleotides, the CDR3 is TGTGCCAGCAGCCAAGCGGGACAGGTCGCCTATGGCTACACCTTC. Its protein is CASSQAGQVAYGYTF.

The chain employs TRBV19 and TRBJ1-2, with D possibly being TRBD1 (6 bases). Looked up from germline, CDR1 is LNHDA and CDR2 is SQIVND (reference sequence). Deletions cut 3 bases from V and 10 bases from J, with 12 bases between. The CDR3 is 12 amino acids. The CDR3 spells CASSMGGAYYTF. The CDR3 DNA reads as TGTGCCAGTAGTATGGGGGGCGCCTACTACACCTTC.

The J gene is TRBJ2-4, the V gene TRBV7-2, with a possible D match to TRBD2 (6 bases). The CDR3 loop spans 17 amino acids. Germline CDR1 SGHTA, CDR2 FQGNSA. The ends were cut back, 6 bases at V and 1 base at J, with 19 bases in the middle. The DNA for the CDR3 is TGTGCCAGCAGGACTTCGCGGGACCACTGGGCCAAAAACATTCAGTACTTC. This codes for CASRTSRDHWAKNIQYF.

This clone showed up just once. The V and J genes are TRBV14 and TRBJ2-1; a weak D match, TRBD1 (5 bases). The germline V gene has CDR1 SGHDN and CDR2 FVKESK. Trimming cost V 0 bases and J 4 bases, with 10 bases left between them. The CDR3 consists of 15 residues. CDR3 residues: CASSQDIGAYNEQFF. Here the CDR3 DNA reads TGTGCCAGCAGCCAAGATATAGGGGCGTACAATGAGCAGTTCTTC.

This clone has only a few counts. The CDR3 here is CASNSRGQTYEQYF. The CDR3 bases are TGTGCCAGCAACTCCCGGGGGCAGACCTACGAGCAGTACTTC. The chain uses TRBV27 and TRBJ2-7; D is tentatively TRBD1 or TRBD2 (6 bases each). CDR3 length: 14 amino acids. The V and J ends lost 7 bases and 2 bases respectively, with 15 bases between them. Germline V gene data show CDR1 as MNHEY and CDR2 as SMNVEV (reference sequence).

CDR3 loop: CASSLGVTSNEQYF. The DNA for the CDR3 is TGCGCCAGCAGCTTAGGTGTGACCTCGAACGAGCAGTACTTC. The rearrangement uses TRBV5-1 and TRBJ2-7; D call uncertain. CDR1 is SGHRS, CDR2 YFSETQ, per germline. The CDR3 runs 14 residues. Between the trimmed V and J ends, which lost 2 bases and 5 bases, there was a span of 14 bases.

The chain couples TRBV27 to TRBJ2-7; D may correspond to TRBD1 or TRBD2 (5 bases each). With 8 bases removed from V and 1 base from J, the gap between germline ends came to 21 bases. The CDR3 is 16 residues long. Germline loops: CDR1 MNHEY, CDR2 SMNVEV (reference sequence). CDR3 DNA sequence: TGTGCCAGCCGACCTTCCGGGACCATCCCATCCTACGAGCAGTACTTC. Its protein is CASRPSGTIPSYEQYF.

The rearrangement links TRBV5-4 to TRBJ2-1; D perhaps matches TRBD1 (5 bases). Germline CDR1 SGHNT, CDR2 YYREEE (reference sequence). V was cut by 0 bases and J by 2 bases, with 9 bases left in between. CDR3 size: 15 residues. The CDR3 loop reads CASSLAADTYNEQFF. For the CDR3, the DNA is TGTGCCAGCAGCTTGGCGGCGGACACCTACAATGAGCAGTTCTTC.

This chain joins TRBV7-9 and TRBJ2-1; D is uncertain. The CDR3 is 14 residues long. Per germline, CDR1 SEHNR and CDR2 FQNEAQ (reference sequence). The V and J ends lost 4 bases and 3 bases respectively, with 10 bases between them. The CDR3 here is CASSSRYLYNEQFF. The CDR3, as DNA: TGTGCCAGCAGCTCCCGATACCTCTACAATGAGCAGTTCTTC.

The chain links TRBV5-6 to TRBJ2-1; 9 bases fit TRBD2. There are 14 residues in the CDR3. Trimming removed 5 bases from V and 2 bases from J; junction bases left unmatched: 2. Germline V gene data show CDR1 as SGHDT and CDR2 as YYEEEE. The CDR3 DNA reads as TGTGCCAGCAGGGGACTAGCTGCCTACAATGAGCAGTTCTTC. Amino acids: CASRGLAAYNEQFF.

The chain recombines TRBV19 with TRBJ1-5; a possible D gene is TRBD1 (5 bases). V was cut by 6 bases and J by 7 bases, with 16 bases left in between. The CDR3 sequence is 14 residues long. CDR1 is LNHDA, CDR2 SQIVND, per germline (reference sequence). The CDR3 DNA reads TGTGCCAGTAGCAAGGGGCTCAACGGGCAGCCCCAGCATTTT. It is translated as CASSKGLNGQPQHF.